A single sample gave rise to the 18 T cell receptor beta chains below, sequenced in a study of human T cells and chemical hapten exposure. Each CDR3 protein gets one entry after TCRdb re-called the RACE reads with MiXCR. The profile covers 250,000 or so distinct CDR3 sequences, with over 7.5% appearing a single time and roughly 1.2% taken by the ten largest. Time point denoted: pre-sensitization, week 0. The treatment was: therapeutic diphenylcyclopropenone sensitization with weekly scalp DPC. The sequencing here drew on whole blood, taken in connection with sensitization to the hapten diphenylcyclopropenone (DPC). Receptors originate from a man aged 18 to 29 with alopecia areata. Some clones in this sample may be carry-over from other donors' samples.

The table lists this clonotype with a few counts. The DNA of the CDR3 is TGTGCCAGCAGCCAAGATCGCGGGACAGGGGTCAATCAGCCCCAGCATTTT. This sequence encodes CASSQDRGTGVNQPQHF. The chain is built from TRBV3-1 and TRBJ1-5, with 10 bases that match TRBD1. The CDR3 is 17 amino acids. Looked up from germline, CDR1 is LGHDT and CDR2 is YNNKEL (reference sequence). V lost 0 bases, J lost 3 bases, and 5 bases stayed unmatched.

This clonotype was observed at least ten times. J is TRBJ2-1 and V is TRBV3-1, with D possibly matching TRBD2 (6 bases). V was trimmed by 4 bases and J by 9 bases, leaving 10 bases between them. The germline V gene encodes CDR1 LGHDT and CDR2 YNNKEL (reference sequence). This CDR3 comprises 12 residues. CDR3: CASSLAESEQFF. The CDR3 coding sequence is TGTGCCAGCAGCCTAGCGGAGAGTGAGCAGTTCTTC.

The chain is built from TRBV3-1 and TRBJ2-5; the D gene is possibly TRBD1 (6 bases). Germline V gives CDR1 LGHDT, CDR2 YNNKEL (reference sequence). V dropped 4 bases and J dropped 3 bases, with 18 bases sitting between them. The CDR3 has 16 amino acids. This CDR3 reads CASSPRDRSTKETQYF. The CDR3 DNA reads as TGTGCCAGCAGCCCCCGCGACAGGAGCACAAAAGAGACCCAGTACTTC.

This clonotype was observed a few times. The chain couples TRBV28 to TRBJ1-5; 7 bases agree with TRBD1. Trimming cost V 7 bases and J 7 bases; bases outside gene matches: 10. There are 14 residues in the CDR3. Per the germline V gene, CDR1 is MDHEN and CDR2 is SYDVKM. Here the CDR3 reads CASMIGGASQPQHF. The DNA of the CDR3 is TGTGCCAGCATGATAGGGGGCGCGAGCCAGCCCCAGCATTTT. The entire variable domain, with the rest obtained from reference TRBV28 and TRBJ1-5, is as follows: DVKVTQSSRYLVKRTGEKVFLECVQDMDHENMFWYRQDPGLGLRLIYFSYDVKMKEKGDIPEGYSVSREKKERFSLILESASTNQTSMYLCASMIGGASQPQHFGDGTRLSIL.

This clonotype was counted only a few times. V is TRBV9 and J is TRBJ2-5, with 13 bases identical to TRBD2. Germline V CDR1 and CDR2: SGDLS, YYNGEE. CDR3 length: 18 amino acids. The trim removed 0 bases at V and 2 bases at J, leaving 7 bases unmatched. The CDR3 DNA reads TGTGCCAGCAGCGTAGGGATTCCGGGACTAGCGGGACAAGAGACCCAGTACTTC. Translated, it gives CASSVGIPGLAGQETQYF.

This clonotype was detected only a few times. The CDR3 region has the DNA TGCGCCAGCAGCCTATTTCCCGGCGACACCATATATTTT. This gives the protein CASSLFPGDTIYF. The chain couples TRBV4-3 to TRBJ1-3; unclear D gene. Germline V gives CDR1 LGHNA, CDR2 YSLEER. This CDR3 has 13 amino acids. The V and J ends lost 4 bases and 8 bases respectively, with 12 bases between them.

This clonotype turned up a few times. The V gene is TRBV10-3, the J gene TRBJ2-1; a possible D gene is TRBD1 (5 bases). There are 16 residues in the CDR3. Trimming pared 7 bases from V and 0 bases from J, leaving 16 bases between. Germline-derived CDR1 and CDR2 are ENHRY and SYGVKD. The CDR3 sequence: CAINPAQGHSYNEQFF. In DNA, the CDR3 is TGTGCCATCAATCCCGCTCAGGGCCACTCCTACAATGAGCAGTTCTTC.

This clonotype has a count of ten or more. The gene calls are TRBV27 and TRBJ1-1; D remains ambiguous. Germline values: CDR1 MNHEY, CDR2 SMNVEV (reference sequence). Trimming shortened V by 2 bases and J by 5 bases, and 21 bases separated the two germline ends. The CDR3 totals 17 residues. CDR3 residues: CASSLGPGIVIKTEAFF. The CDR3 nucleotides read TGTGCCAGCAGTTTAGGTCCGGGTATCGTCATAAAGACTGAAGCTTTCTTT.

V gene TRBV29-1 combines with J gene TRBJ2-1; D unresolved. V was pared by 2 bases and J by 0 bases, with 14 bases between. In germline, CDR1 is SQVTM, CDR2 ANQGSEA. The CDR3 loop spans 16 amino acids. The CDR3 region is CSVECRGISSYNEQFF. The CDR3 DNA reads TGCAGCGTTGAATGTCGAGGAATAAGCTCCTACAATGAGCAGTTCTTC.

This clonotype came up many times. The chain uses TRBV7-2 and TRBJ1-2, with TRBD1 identical over 7 bases. This CDR3 is 14 amino acids long. V was clipped by 0 bases and J by 5 bases; unmatched bases: 3. CDR1 SGHTA and CDR2 FQGNSA come from the germline V gene. CDR3 region: CASSLAGQVYGYTF. CDR3 DNA: TGTGCCAGCAGCTTAGCAGGACAGGTTTATGGCTACACCTTC.

This sequence joins TRBV11-2 and TRBJ2-5; TRBD2 is a possible D gene (6 bases). Germline V gene data show CDR1 as SGHAT and CDR2 as FQNNGV. The V end lost 1 base, the J end lost 7 bases, and 13 bases lay between the germline ends. The length of the CDR3 is 14 residues. The CDR3 coding sequence is TGTGCCAGCAGCTTAGCGGGGGACCGGGGGACCCAGTACTTC. It is translated as CASSLAGDRGTQYF.

In its sample, this clonotype was seen many times. J is TRBJ1-1 and V is TRBV5-1, with 7 bases aligning to TRBD1. Germline loops: CDR1 SGHRS, CDR2 YFSETQ. The CDR3 has 15 amino acids. J was trimmed by 6 bases and V by 3 bases; bases with no gene match: 11. The DNA for the CDR3 is TGCGCCAGCAGCTACCTACAGGGGCCCGGGGCTGAAGCTTTCTTT. This sequence encodes CASSYLQGPGAEAFF.

This clonotype was seen a few times. The CDR3 DNA reads as TGTGCCAGCAGCCCTATTCGGCAGAGGACCCTCTATGGCTACACCTTC. Encoded protein: CASSPIRQRTLYGYTF. The rearrangement links TRBV7-9 to TRBJ1-2, with no clear D. V lost 5 bases and J lost 4, with 20 bases in between. Per the germline V gene, CDR1 is SEHNR and CDR2 is FQNEAQ (reference sequence). This CDR3 spans 16 amino acids.

The chain links TRBV12-3 or TRBV12-4 to TRBJ2-6; 10 bases are a match to TRBD2. V lost 5 bases and J lost 2; bases outside the gene matches: 12. The CDR3 runs to 19 residues. CDR3 region: CASSRPGRGLATGANVLTF. In DNA, the CDR3 is TGTGCCAGCAGTCGCCCGGGACGGGGACTAGCGACTGGGGCCAACGTCCTGACTTTC.

In this sample, this clonotype turned up a few times. The rearrangement uses TRBV7-6 and TRBJ2-1, with a tentative D call TRBD1 (6 bases). Germline CDR1 and CDR2: SGHVS and FNYEAQ. V dropped 5 bases and J dropped 0 bases, with 17 bases sitting between them. The CDR3 loop spans 17 amino acids. CDR3 sequence reads: CASSPGTLFSSYNEQFF. CDR3 sequence (DNA): TGTGCCAGCAGCCCCGGGACACTATTTAGCTCCTACAATGAGCAGTTCTTC.

Only a few counts were recorded for this clonotype. The V call is TRBV11-2, the J call TRBJ1-1; D is uncertain. CDR3 length: 14 amino acids. V was trimmed by 5 bases and J by 3 bases, leaving 13 bases between them. Germline assignment: CDR1 SGHAT and CDR2 FQNNGV. The CDR3 here is CASSPRLLYTEAFF. In nucleotides, the CDR3 is TGTGCCAGCAGCCCCCGCCTCTTGTACACTGAAGCTTTCTTT.

The CDR3 bases are TGTGCCAGCAGTAGACAGTTCTTAGGGGCAGATACGCAGTATTTT. Protein sequence: CASSRQFLGADTQYF. This sequence joins TRBV2 and TRBJ2-3, with D perhaps matching TRBD1 (5 bases). CDR1 SNHLY and CDR2 FYNNEI come from the germline V gene. CDR3 length: 15 residues. V lost 5 bases to trimming and J lost 4 bases, with 16 bases between them.

This clonotype was picked up a small number of times. The rearrangement links TRBV20-1 to TRBJ1-2; D gene ambiguous. Germline CDR1 reads DFQATT; CDR2 reads SNEGSKA (reference sequence). The CDR3 runs 10 residues. V was cut by 5 bases and J by 8 bases, with 9 bases left in between. The CDR3 here is CSAGRWGYTF. As DNA, the CDR3 is TGCAGTGCTGGCCGTTGGGGCTACACCTTC.